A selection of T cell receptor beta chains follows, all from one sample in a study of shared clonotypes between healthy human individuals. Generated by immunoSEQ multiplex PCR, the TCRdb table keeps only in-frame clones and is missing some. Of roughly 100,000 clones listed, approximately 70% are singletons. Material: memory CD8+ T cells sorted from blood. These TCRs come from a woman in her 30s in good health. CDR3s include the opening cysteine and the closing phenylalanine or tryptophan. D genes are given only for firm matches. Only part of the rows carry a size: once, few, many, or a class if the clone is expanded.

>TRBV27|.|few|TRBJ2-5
CASSLQGPETQYF
TGTGCCAGCAGTTTGCAGGGCCCTGAGACCCAGTACTTC
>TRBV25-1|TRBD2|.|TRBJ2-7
CASSEYMGLAGYEQYF
TGTGCCAGCAGTGAATATATGGGACTAGCGGGCTACGAGCAGTACTTC
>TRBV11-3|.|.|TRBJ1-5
CASSFPRDGNQPQHF
TGTGCCAGCAGCTTCCCCCGGGACGGAAATCAGCCCCAGCATTTT
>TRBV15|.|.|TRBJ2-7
CATSLVGEYEQYF
TGTGCCACCAGCTTAGTAGGGGAATACGAGCAGTACTTC
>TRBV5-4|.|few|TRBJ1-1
CASSLRGAAFF
TGTGCCAGCAGCTTGAGAGGAGCAGCTTTCTTT
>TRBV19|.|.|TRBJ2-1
CASSIYDGRYNEQFF
TGTGCCAGTAGTATCTACGACGGGAGATATAATGAGCAGTTCTTC
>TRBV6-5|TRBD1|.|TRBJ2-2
CASSWTGAGELFF
TGTGCCAGCAGTTGGACAGGGGCCGGGGAGCTGTTTTTT
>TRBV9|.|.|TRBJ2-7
CASSSGWTPTEQYF
TGTGCCAGCAGTTCCGGTTGGACTCCGACCGAGCAGTACTTC
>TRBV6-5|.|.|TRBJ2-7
CAIGRTYEQYF
TGTGCCATCGGACGTACCTACGAGCAGTACTTC
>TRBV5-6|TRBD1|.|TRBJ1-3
CASSLPWDRERDTIYF
TGTGCCAGCAGCCTACCCTGGGACAGGGAAAGGGACACCATATATTTT
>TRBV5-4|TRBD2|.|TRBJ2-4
CASSSQALAGVGSKNIQYF
TGTGCCAGCAGCTCCCAAGCACTAGCGGGAGTGGGGTCCAAAAACATTCAGTACTTC
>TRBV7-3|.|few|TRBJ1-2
CASSPLPPGTLSNYGYTF
TGTGCCAGCAGCCCATTACCCCCAGGGACCCTATCTAACTATGGCTACACCTTC
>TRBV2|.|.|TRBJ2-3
CASNPLLGSQDTQYF
TGTGCCAGCAACCCTCTACTGGGGAGTCAGGATACGCAGTATTTT
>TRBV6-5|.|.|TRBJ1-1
CASSYETLGSEAFF
TGTGCCAGCAGTTACGAGACCCTGGGATCTGAAGCTTTCTTT
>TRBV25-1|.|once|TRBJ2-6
CASSEYPSVGANVLTF
TGTGCCAGCAGTGAATATCCTAGCGTGGGGGCCAACGTCCTGACTTTC
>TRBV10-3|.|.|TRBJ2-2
CATARTPGELFF
TGTGCCACTGCAAGGACCCCAGGGGAGCTGTTTTTT
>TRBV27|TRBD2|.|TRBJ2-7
CASKGGRGTYEQYF
TGTGCCAGCAAGGGAGGGAGAGGAACCTACGAGCAGTACTTC
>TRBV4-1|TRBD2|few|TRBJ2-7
CASSQVELAGPYEQYF
TGCGCCAGCAGCCAAGTCGAACTAGCGGGGCCCTACGAGCAGTACTTC
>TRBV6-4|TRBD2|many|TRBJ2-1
CASSDGAGDLNEQFF
TGTGCCAGCAGTGACGGAGCGGGAGATCTCAATGAGCAGTTCTTC
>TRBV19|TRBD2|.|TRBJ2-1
CASSIVASGSNEQFF
TGTGCCAGTAGTATAGTGGCTAGCGGGAGTAATGAGCAGTTCTTC
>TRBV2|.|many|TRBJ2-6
CASTTGGISGANVLTF
TGTGCCAGCACGACTGGGGGGATCTCTGGGGCCAACGTCCTGACTTTC
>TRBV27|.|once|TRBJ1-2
CASKTGHDLGYTF
TGTGCCAGCAAAACAGGGCACGATTTGGGCTACACCTTC
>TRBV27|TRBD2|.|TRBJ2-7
CASSWTSGSGEQYF
TGTGCCAGCAGCTGGACTAGCGGGAGTGGAGAGCAGTACTTC
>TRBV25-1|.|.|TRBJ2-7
CASSARDTSYEQYF
TGTGCCAGCAGTGCCCGGGACACGTCCTACGAGCAGTACTTC
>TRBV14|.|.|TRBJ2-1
CASSQGPRPLNEQFF
TGTGCCAGCAGCCAAGGCCCGCGCCCCCTCAATGAGCAGTTCTTC
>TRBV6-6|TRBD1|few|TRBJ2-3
CASSLTGEADTQYF
TGTGCCAGCAGCTTAACAGGGGAAGCAGATACGCAGTATTTT
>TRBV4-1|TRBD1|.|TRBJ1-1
CASSLTGGTEAFF
TGCGCCAGCAGCCTCACAGGGGGCACTGAAGCTTTCTTT
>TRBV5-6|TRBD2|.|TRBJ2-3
CASSSSGRALDTQYF
TGTGCCAGCAGCTCTAGCGGGAGGGCCCTCGATACGCAGTATTTT
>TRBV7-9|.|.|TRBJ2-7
CASSFPLAPYEQYF
TGTGCCAGCAGCTTTCCCCTAGCCCCCTACGAGCAGTACTTC
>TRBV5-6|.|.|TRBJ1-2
CASSLETTYGYTF
TGTGCCAGCAGCTTGGAGACAACCTATGGCTACACCTTC
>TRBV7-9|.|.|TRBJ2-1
CAIPTGARLEQFF
TGTGCCATTCCTACCGGGGCTCGATTAGAGCAGTTCTTC
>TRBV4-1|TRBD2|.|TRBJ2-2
CASSQVLAGWPGELFF
TGCGCCAGCAGCCAGGTACTAGCGGGATGGCCCGGGGAGCTGTTTTTT
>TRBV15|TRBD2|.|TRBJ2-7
CATSRDEAGDHPLRGGSYEQYF
TGTGCCACCAGCAGAGATGAAGCGGGAGATCACCCGCTTCGTGGGGGTTCCTACGAGCAGTACTTC
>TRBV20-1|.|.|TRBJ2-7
CSAEEIYEQYF
TGCAGTGCCGAGGAAATTTACGAGCAGTACTTC
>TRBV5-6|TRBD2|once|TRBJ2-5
CASSLRSSGRSGQETQYF
TGTGCCAGCAGCTTGAGGTCTAGCGGGAGAAGTGGCCAAGAGACCCAGTACTTC
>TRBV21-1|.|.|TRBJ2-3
CASIPGGEPCTDTQYF
TGTGCCAGCATCCCCGGGGGCGAACCTTGCACAGATACGCAGTATTTT
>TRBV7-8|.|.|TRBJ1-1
CASSFRVEGNTEAFF
TGTGCCAGCAGCTTCAGGGTGGAGGGGAACACTGAAGCTTTCTTT
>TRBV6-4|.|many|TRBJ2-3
CASSPTDDTDTQYF
TGTGCCAGCAGTCCAACCGATGATACAGATACGCAGTATTTT
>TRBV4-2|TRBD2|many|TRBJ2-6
CASSQGGTSTGANVLTF
TGTGCCAGCAGCCAAGGGGGGACTAGTACTGGGGCCAACGTCCTGACTTTC
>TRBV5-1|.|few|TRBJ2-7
CASSLNQGVYEQYF
TGCGCCAGCAGCTTGAATCAGGGAGTCTACGAGCAGTACTTC
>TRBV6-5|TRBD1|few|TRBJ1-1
CASSYSPDRGGTEAFF
TGTGCCAGCAGTTACTCCCCAGACAGGGGAGGAACTGAAGCTTTCTTT
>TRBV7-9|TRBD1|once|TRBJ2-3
CASSSGLGTGQSTDTQYF
TGTGCCAGCAGCTCCGGCCTGGGGACGGGACAGAGCACAGATACGCAGTATTTT
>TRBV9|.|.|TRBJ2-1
CASSDGVSNPDEQFF
TGTGCCAGCAGCGACGGAGTTAGTAACCCCGATGAGCAGTTCTTC
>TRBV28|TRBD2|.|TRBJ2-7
CASSLFVAGAYEQYF
TGTGCCAGCAGTCTCTTTGTAGCGGGAGCCTACGAGCAGTACTTC
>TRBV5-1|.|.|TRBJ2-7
CASSLDRGSYEQYF
TGCGCCAGCAGCTTGGATCGGGGCTCCTACGAGCAGTACTTC
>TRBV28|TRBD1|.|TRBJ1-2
CASRPPPGTGYYGYTF
TGTGCCAGCAGACCCCCCCCCGGGACAGGGTACTATGGCTACACCTTC